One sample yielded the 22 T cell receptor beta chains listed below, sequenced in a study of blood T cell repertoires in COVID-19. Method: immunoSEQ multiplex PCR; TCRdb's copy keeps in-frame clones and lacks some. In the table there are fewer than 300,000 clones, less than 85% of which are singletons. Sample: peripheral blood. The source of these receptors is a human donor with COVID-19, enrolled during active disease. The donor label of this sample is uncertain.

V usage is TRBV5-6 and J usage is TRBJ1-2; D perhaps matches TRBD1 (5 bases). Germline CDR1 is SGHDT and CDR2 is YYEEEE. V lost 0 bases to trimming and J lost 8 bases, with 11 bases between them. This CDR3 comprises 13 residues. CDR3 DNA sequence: TGTGCCAGCAGCTTGGTAGCAGGGAACGGCTACACCTTC. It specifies CASSLVAGNGYTF. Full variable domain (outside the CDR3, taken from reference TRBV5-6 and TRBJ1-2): DAGVTQSPTHLIKTRGQQVTLRCSPKSGHDTVSWYQQALGQGPQFIFQYYEEEERQRGNFPDRFSGHQFPNYSSELNVNALLLGDSALYLCASSLVAGNGYTFGSGTRLTVV.

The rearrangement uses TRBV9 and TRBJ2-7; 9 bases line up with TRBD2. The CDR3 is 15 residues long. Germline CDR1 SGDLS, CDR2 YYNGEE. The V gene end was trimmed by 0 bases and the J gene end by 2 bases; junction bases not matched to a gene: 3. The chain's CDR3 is CASSVGLAETYEQYF. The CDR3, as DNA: TGTGCCAGCAGCGTAGGACTAGCGGAGACCTACGAGCAGTACTTC.

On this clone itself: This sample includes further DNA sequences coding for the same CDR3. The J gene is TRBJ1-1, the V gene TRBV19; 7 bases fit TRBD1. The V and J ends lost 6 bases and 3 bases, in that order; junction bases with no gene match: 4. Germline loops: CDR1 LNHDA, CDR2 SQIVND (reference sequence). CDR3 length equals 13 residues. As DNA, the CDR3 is TGTGCCAGTAGCCCCAGGGGGGACACTGAAGCTTTCTTT. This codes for CASSPRGDTEAFF.

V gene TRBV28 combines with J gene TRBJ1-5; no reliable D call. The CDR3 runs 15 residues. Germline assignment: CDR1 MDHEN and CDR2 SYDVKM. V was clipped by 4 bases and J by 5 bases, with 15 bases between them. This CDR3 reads CASSSISGSDQPQHF. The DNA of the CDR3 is TGTGCCAGCAGTTCGATTTCCGGGTCCGATCAGCCCCAGCATTTT.

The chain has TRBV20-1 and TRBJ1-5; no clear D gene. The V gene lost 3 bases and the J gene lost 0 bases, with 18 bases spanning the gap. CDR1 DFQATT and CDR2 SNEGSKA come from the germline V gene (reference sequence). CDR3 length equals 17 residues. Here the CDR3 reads CSASGTGSTYSNQPQHF. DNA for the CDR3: TGCAGTGCTAGTGGTACCGGGAGCACTTATAGCAATCAGCCCCAGCATTTT.

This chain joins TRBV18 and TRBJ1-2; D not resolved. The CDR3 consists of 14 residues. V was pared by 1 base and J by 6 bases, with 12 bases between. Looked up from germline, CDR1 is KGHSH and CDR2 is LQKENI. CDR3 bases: TGTGCCAGCTCACCACTCGAAGGAGTTGATGGCTACACCTTC. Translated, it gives CASSPLEGVDGYTF.

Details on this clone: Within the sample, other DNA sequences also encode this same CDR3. The CDR3 DNA reads as TGTGCCAGCAGTGAAGGACACTACGAGCAGTACTTC. This translates into CASSEGHYEQYF. The chain recombines TRBV6-1 with TRBJ2-7; no clear D gene. CDR3 length: 12 amino acids. V gave up 1 base and J gave up 3 bases, with 4 bases separating them. The germline V gene has CDR1 MNHNS and CDR2 SASEGT.

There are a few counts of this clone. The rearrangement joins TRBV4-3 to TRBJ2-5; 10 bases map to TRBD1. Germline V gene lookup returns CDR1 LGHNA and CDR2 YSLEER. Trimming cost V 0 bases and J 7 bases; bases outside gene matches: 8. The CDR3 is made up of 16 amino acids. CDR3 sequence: CASSQDMGQGLGTQYF. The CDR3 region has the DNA TGCGCCAGCAGCCAAGATATGGGACAGGGGCTTGGGACCCAGTACTTC.

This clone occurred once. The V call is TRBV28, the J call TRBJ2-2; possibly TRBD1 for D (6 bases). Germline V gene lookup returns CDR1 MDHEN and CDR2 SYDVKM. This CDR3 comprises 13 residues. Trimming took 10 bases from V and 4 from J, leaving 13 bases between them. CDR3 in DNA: TGTGCCACCCAGAAACAGGGCACCGGGGAGCTGTTTTTT. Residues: CATQKQGTGELFF.

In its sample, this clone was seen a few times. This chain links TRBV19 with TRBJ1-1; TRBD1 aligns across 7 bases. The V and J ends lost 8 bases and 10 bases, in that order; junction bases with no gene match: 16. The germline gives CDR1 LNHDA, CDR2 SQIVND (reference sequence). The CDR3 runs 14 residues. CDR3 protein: CASHLGQPSSVAFF. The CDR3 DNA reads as TGTGCCAGTCACCTGGGACAGCCCTCATCGGTAGCTTTCTTT.

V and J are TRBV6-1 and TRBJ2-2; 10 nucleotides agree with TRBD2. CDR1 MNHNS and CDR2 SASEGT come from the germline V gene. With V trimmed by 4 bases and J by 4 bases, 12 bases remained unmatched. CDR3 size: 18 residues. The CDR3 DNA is TGTGCCAGCAGTGGACGGAATTTAGCGGGAGGAGGCACCGGGGAGCTGTTTTTT. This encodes CASSGRNLAGGGTGELFF.

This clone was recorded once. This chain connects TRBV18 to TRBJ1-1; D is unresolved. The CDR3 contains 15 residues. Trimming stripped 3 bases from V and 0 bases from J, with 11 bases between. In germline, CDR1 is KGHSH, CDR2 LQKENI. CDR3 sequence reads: CASSPPKPMNTEAFF. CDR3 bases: TGTGCCAGCTCACCTCCCAAGCCCATGAACACTGAAGCTTTCTTT. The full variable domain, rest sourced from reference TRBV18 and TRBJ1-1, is NAGVMQNPRHLVRRRGQEARLRCSPMKGHSHVYWYRQLPEEGLKFMVYLQKENIIDESGMPKERFSAEFPKEGPSILRIQQVVRGDSAAYFCASSPPKPMNTEAFFGQGTRLTVV.

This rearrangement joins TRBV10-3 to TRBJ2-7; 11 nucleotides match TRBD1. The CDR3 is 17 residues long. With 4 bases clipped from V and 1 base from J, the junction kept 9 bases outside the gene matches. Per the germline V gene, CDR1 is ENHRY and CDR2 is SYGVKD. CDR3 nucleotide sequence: TGTGCCATCAGTGGACCACCCGGGACAGGGGGTTCCTACGAGCAGTACTTC. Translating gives CAISGPPGTGGSYEQYF.

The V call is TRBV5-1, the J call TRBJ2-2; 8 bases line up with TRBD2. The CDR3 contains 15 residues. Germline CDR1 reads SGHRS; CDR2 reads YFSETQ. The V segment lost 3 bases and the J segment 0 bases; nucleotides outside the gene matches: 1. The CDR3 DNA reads TGCGCCAGCAGCTGGGGACTAGCGAACACCGGGGAGCTGTTTTTT. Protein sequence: CASSWGLANTGELFF.

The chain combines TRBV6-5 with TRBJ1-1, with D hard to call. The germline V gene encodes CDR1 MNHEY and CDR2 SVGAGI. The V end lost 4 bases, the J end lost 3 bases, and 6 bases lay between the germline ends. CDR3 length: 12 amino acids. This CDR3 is CASSSQDTEAFF. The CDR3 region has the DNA TGTGCCAGCAGTTCCCAGGACACTGAAGCTTTCTTT.

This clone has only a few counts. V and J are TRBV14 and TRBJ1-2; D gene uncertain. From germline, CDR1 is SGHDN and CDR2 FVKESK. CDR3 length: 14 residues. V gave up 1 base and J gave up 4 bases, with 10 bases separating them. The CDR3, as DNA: TGTGCCAGCAGCCAAGTCTCTCCGGTCTATGGCTACACCTTC. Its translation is CASSQVSPVYGYTF. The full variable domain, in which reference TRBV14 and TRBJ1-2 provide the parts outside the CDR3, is EAGVTQFPSHSVIEKGQTVTLRCDPISGHDNLYWYRRVMGKEIKFLLHFVKESKQDESGMPNNRFLAERTGGTYSTLKVQPAELEDSGVYFCASSQVSPVYGYTFGSGTRLTVV.

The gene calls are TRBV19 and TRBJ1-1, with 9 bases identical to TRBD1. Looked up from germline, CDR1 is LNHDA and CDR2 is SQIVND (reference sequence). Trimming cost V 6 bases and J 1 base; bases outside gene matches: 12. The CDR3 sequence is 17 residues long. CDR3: CASRGPGQGVPNTEAFF. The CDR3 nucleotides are TGTGCCAGTAGGGGCCCGGGACAGGGAGTCCCGAACACTGAAGCTTTCTTT.

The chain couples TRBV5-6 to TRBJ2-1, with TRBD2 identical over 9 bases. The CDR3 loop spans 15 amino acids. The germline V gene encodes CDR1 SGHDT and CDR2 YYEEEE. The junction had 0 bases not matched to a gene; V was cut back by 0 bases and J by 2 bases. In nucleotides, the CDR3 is TGTGCCAGCAGCTTGGGCGGGAGGGCCTACAATGAGCAGTTCTTC. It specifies CASSLGGRAYNEQFF.

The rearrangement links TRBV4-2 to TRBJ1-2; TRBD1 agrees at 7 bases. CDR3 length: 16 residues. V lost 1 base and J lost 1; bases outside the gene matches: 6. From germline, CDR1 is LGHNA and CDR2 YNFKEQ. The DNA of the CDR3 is TGTGCCAGCAGCCAAGCCGAGGGACAGAATAACTATGGCTACACCTTC. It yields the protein CASSQAEGQNNYGYTF.

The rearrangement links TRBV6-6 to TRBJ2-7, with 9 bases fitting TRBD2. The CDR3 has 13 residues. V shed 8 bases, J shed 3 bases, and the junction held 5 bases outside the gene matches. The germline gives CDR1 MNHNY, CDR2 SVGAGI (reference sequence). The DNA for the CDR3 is TGTGCCAGCTCGACTAGCGGATACTACGAGCAGTACTTC. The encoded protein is CASSTSGYYEQYF.

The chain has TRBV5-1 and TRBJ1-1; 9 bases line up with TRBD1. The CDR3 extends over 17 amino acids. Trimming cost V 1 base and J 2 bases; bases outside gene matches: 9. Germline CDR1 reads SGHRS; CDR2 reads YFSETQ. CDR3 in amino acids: CASSLTGQGTPNTEAFF. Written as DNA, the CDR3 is TGCGCCAGCAGCTTGACGGGACAGGGAACCCCCAACACTGAAGCTTTCTTT.

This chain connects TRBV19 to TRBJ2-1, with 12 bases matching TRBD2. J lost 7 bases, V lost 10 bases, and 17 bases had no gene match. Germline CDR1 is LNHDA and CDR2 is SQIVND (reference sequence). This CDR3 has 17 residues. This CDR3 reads CATSSVSSGGAENEQFF. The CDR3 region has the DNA TGTGCCACCAGTAGTGTATCTAGCGGGGGGGCGGAGAATGAGCAGTTCTTC.